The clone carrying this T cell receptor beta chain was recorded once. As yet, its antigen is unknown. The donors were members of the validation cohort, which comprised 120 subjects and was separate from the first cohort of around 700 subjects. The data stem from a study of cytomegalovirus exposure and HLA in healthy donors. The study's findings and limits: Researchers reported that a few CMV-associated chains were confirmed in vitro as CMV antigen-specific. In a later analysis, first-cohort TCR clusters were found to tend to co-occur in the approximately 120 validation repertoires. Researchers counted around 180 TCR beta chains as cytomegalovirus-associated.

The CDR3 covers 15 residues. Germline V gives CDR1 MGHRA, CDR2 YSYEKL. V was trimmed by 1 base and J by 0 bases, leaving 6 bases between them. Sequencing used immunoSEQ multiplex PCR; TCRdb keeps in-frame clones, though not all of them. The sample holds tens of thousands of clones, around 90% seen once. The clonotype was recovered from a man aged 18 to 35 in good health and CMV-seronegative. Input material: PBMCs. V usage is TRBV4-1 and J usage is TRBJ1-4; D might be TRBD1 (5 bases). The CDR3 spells CASSQGGATNEKLFF. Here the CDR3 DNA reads TGCGCCAGCAGCCAAGGGGGGGCAACTAATGAAAAACTGTTTTTT.